This T cell receptor beta chain was recorded in a study of breast tumors, draining lymph nodes, adjacent tissues. Samples came from axillary lymph nodes draining the breast cancer. TCRdb itself ran the multiplex PCR reads through MiXCR, one entry per CDR3 protein. The sample consists of 180,000 or so distinct CDR3 sequences, 31% of them appearing once. V lost 7 bases to trimming and J lost 2 bases; unmatched junction nucleotides: 9. This CDR3 comprises 15 residues. CDR1 SNHLY and CDR2 FYNNEI come from the germline V gene. The TCR sequence derives from a female donor with breast cancer. Some clones in this sample may be carry-over from other donors' samples. Sequencing was carried out using axillary lymph node tissue. J is TRBJ1-2 and V is TRBV2; the match to TRBD1 covers 8 bases. The CDR3 is CASTNGQGVNYGYTF. The CDR3 nucleotides are TGTGCCAGCACCAACGGACAGGGTGTCAACTATGGCTACACCTTC.